The clone carrying this T cell receptor beta chain was picked up a small number of times. The antigen is undetermined. This entry is derived from a study of T-cell reconstitution after alpha-beta-depleted transplantation in children. It was with unique molecular identifiers that the TCRbeta library was prepared. In TCRdb, the PCR reads were re-called with MiXCR into one record per CDR3 protein. The table has 600,000 to 800,000 distinct CDR3 sequences, around 13% seen once. The CDR3 is 15 amino acids. Per the germline V gene, CDR1 is MDHEN and CDR2 is SYDVKM. V was shortened by 3 bases and J by 2 bases, with 12 bases between the two germline ends. Overall study findings and caveats: The high TCRbeta diversity at day 60 in some patients came from surviving recipient T cells and thymic progenitors. It was reported that alpha-beta T cells came from several hundred expanded graft clones (about two months after transplant).

Here the sequenced sample was PBMCs, taken before TCRalphabeta/CD19-depleted stem cell transplant. This clonotype was obtained from a girl aged 2 to 9 with congenital amegakaryocytic thrombocytopenia, due to receive a stem cell transplant. The chain employs TRBV28 and TRBJ2-3, with D uncertain. Written as DNA, the CDR3 is TGTGCCAGCAGTTTCCTGCTCCATGCCACAGATACGCAGTATTTT. This encodes CASSFLLHATDTQYF.